This T cell receptor beta chain was recovered during a study of control samples from healthy donors and cancer patients. Clones were sequenced by immunoSEQ multiplex PCR, and TCRdb holds only the in-frame ones, with some missing. Among under 450,000 clones listed, about 93% were seen once. The sequence derives from a man aged 35 to 55 with head and neck cancer. Source material: PBMCs.

This chain's CDR3 is CASSSTPVGLFF. In DNA form, the CDR3 reads TGTGCCAGCAGTTCGACCCCTGTAGGACTGTTTTTT. The V gene is TRBV11-2, the J gene TRBJ1-4, with D unclear. CDR3 size: 12 residues. Trimming took 6 bases from V and 13 from J, leaving 15 bases between them. The germline V gene encodes CDR1 SGHAT and CDR2 FQNNGV.